Listed below are T cell receptor beta chains from one sample, sequenced in a study of cytomegalovirus exposure and HLA in healthy donors. The table came from immunoSEQ multiplex PCR; TCRdb's copy has only in-frame clones and leaves some out. The repertoire has more than 55,000 clones, 65% to 75% of them found once; the top ten carry roughly 10%. The sequencing sample was made of PBMCs. The receptor source for this set is a woman aged 55-75 years in good health and CMV-seropositive. CDR3s include the opening cysteine and the closing phenylalanine or tryptophan. Fields, in order: J gene, V gene, CDR3 length, clone size, D gene, CDR3 DNA, CDR3 protein. The D gene is left open where the match is weak. Clone size, where shown, is once, few, many, or a class for clones that have expanded.

j_gene: TRBJ1-4
v_gene: TRBV6-5
len: 14
abundance: few
d_gene: NA
CDR3nt: TGTGCCAGCAGGCGGGGGGCGCCTAATGAAAAACTGTTTTTT
CDR3aa: CASRRGAPNEKLFF

j_gene: TRBJ1-2
v_gene: TRBV29-1
len: 16
abundance: NA
d_gene: TRBD1
CDR3nt: TGCAGCGTTGAAGAGGGGCCAGGGGGCTGGGGGGATGGCTACACCTTC
CDR3aa: CSVEEGPGGWGDGYTF

j_gene: TRBJ2-1
v_gene: TRBV20-1
len: 11
abundance: NA
d_gene: NA
CDR3nt: TGCAGTGCCACTCGGGGCAATGAGCAGTTCTTC
CDR3aa: CSATRGNEQFF

j_gene: TRBJ2-7
v_gene: TRBV11-3
len: 14
abundance: NA
d_gene: NA
CDR3nt: TGTGCCAGCAGCTTAGTCGAGCGGTCCTACGAGCAGTACTTC
CDR3aa: CASSLVERSYEQYF

j_gene: TRBJ2-3
v_gene: TRBV9
len: 11
abundance: NA
d_gene: NA
CDR3nt: TGTGCCAGCAGCGTCGGGTCTACGCAGTATTTT
CDR3aa: CASSVGSTQYF

j_gene: TRBJ1-1
v_gene: TRBV18
len: 15
abundance: once
d_gene: TRBD1
CDR3nt: TGTGCCAGCTCACCGGGACAGGGGGCAAAGGCTGAAGCTTTCTTT
CDR3aa: CASSPGQGAKAEAFF

j_gene: TRBJ2-3
v_gene: TRBV28
len: 16
abundance: NA
d_gene: TRBD2
CDR3nt: TGTGCCAGCTCGAAATTCGGGACTACAGAGGCCGGGCTGCAGTATTTT
CDR3aa: CASSKFGTTEAGLQYF

j_gene: TRBJ2-7
v_gene: TRBV6-1
len: 15
abundance: once
d_gene: TRBD1
CDR3nt: TGTGCCAGCAGTCTTACAGGGGCATATTCCTACGAGCAGTACTTC
CDR3aa: CASSLTGAYSYEQYF

j_gene: TRBJ1-2
v_gene: TRBV27
len: 19
abundance: NA
d_gene: NA
CDR3nt: TGTGCCAGCAGTTCTATACGGGGACAAAATCCGCCGCGCAACTATGGCTACACCTTC
CDR3aa: CASSSIRGQNPPRNYGYTF

j_gene: TRBJ2-3
v_gene: TRBV29-1
len: 10
abundance: NA
d_gene: NA
CDR3nt: TGCAGCGTTGACTCCCCCGGGCAGTATTTT
CDR3aa: CSVDSPGQYF

j_gene: TRBJ1-1
v_gene: TRBV5-6
len: 13
abundance: NA
d_gene: NA
CDR3nt: TGTGCCAGCAGCTTGGACAGGAACACTGAAGCTTTCTTT
CDR3aa: CASSLDRNTEAFF

j_gene: TRBJ1-5
v_gene: TRBV2
len: 16
abundance: NA
d_gene: NA
CDR3nt: TGTGCCAGCAGTGAATGGGAGAGTCGTATTGGATGGCCCCAGCATTTT
CDR3aa: CASSEWESRIGWPQHF

j_gene: TRBJ1-1
v_gene: TRBV5-1
len: 14
abundance: NA
d_gene: TRBD1
CDR3nt: TGCGCCAGCAGCCCCGGACAGGGGAAAACTGAAGCTTTCTTT
CDR3aa: CASSPGQGKTEAFF

j_gene: TRBJ2-7
v_gene: TRBV18
len: 14
abundance: NA
d_gene: TRBD1
CDR3nt: TGTGCCAGCTCACTCCGGGACAGGGGGTACGAGCAGTACTTC
CDR3aa: CASSLRDRGYEQYF

j_gene: TRBJ1-1
v_gene: TRBV5-8
len: 13
abundance: few
d_gene: NA
CDR3nt: TGTGCCAGCAGTCGAGCGGGGATCACTGAAGCTTTCTTT
CDR3aa: CASSRAGITEAFF

j_gene: TRBJ1-2
v_gene: TRBV2
len: 16
abundance: few
d_gene: TRBD1
CDR3nt: TGTGCCAGCAAACAGAGATATGACAGGGCTGATTATGGCTACACCTTC
CDR3aa: CASKQRYDRADYGYTF

j_gene: TRBJ1-4
v_gene: TRBV2
len: 14
abundance: NA
d_gene: NA
CDR3nt: TGTGCCAGCGTTAGACAGCTGAGCTATGAAAAACTGTTTTTT
CDR3aa: CASVRQLSYEKLFF

j_gene: TRBJ2-7
v_gene: TRBV19
len: 13
abundance: NA
d_gene: TRBD1
CDR3nt: TGTGCCAGTACCCCGGGACAGGGATTCGAGCAGTACTTC
CDR3aa: CASTPGQGFEQYF

j_gene: TRBJ1-1
v_gene: TRBV5-1
len: 14
abundance: NA
d_gene: NA
CDR3nt: TGCGCCAGCAGCACTGAAGACAAGAACACTGAAGCTTTCTTT
CDR3aa: CASSTEDKNTEAFF

j_gene: TRBJ1-5
v_gene: TRBV2
len: 16
abundance: NA
d_gene: NA
CDR3nt: TGTGCCAGCAGTGAAGTAACCTCGGGGAATAATCAGCCCCAGCATTTT
CDR3aa: CASSEVTSGNNQPQHF

j_gene: TRBJ1-1
v_gene: TRBV10-1
len: 13
abundance: few
d_gene: NA
CDR3nt: TGCGCCAGCAGACAGGGATTGGGCACTGAAGCTTTCTTT
CDR3aa: CASRQGLGTEAFF

j_gene: TRBJ2-7
v_gene: TRBV5-1
len: 17
abundance: NA
d_gene: TRBD1
CDR3nt: TGCGCCAGCAGCTTGTCCTCCCCGGGACAGGGGGCTGGCGAGCAGTACTTC
CDR3aa: CASSLSSPGQGAGEQYF

j_gene: TRBJ1-1
v_gene: TRBV6-5
len: 13
abundance: NA
d_gene: NA
CDR3nt: TGTGCCAGCAGCCGGGGGGGGGCCACTGAAGCTTTCTTT
CDR3aa: CASSRGGATEAFF

j_gene: TRBJ2-3
v_gene: TRBV9
len: 16
abundance: NA
d_gene: NA
CDR3nt: TGTGCCAGCAGCTACCGGGACTCCCTCCAAACAGATACGCAGTATTTT
CDR3aa: CASSYRDSLQTDTQYF

j_gene: TRBJ2-4
v_gene: TRBV7-9
len: 15
abundance: NA
d_gene: NA
CDR3nt: TGTGCCAGCAGCCCAACCACAGGGAGGGGGGACATTCAGTACTTC
CDR3aa: CASSPTTGRGDIQYF

j_gene: TRBJ2-7
v_gene: TRBV9
len: 14
abundance: NA
d_gene: NA
CDR3nt: TGTGCCAGCAGCAACCTAGGAGTTAACAACGAGCAGTACTTC
CDR3aa: CASSNLGVNNEQYF

j_gene: TRBJ1-1
v_gene: TRBV14
len: 13
abundance: NA
d_gene: NA
CDR3nt: TGTGCCAGCAGCCAAGGACAGAACACTGAAGCTTTCTTT
CDR3aa: CASSQGQNTEAFF

j_gene: TRBJ1-1
v_gene: TRBV11-2
len: 11
abundance: NA
d_gene: NA
CDR3nt: TGTGCCAGCAGCCTGTACACTGAAGCTTTCTTT
CDR3aa: CASSLYTEAFF

j_gene: TRBJ1-4
v_gene: TRBV5-1
len: 17
abundance: medium-sized
d_gene: TRBD1
CDR3nt: TGCGCCAGCAGCTTCGGCGCAGGGGGCTGGTCTAATGAAAAACTGTTTTTT
CDR3aa: CASSFGAGGWSNEKLFF

j_gene: TRBJ1-1
v_gene: TRBV5-4
len: 14
abundance: NA
d_gene: NA
CDR3nt: TGTGCCAGCAGCTTGCAGGGAGGGAACACTGAAGCTTTCTTT
CDR3aa: CASSLQGGNTEAFF

j_gene: TRBJ2-7
v_gene: TRBV27
len: 14
abundance: NA
d_gene: NA
CDR3nt: TGTGCCAGCAGTTTATACAGGGGAGGATACGAGCAGTACTTC
CDR3aa: CASSLYRGGYEQYF

j_gene: TRBJ1-2
v_gene: TRBV2
len: 12
abundance: few
d_gene: NA
CDR3nt: TGTGCCAGCAGTGGGGCAAACTATGGCTACACCTTC
CDR3aa: CASSGANYGYTF

j_gene: TRBJ1-5
v_gene: TRBV10-3
len: 14
abundance: medium-sized
d_gene: TRBD1
CDR3nt: TGTGCCAGTTCGACAGGGGATAGCAATCAGCCCCAGCATTTT
CDR3aa: CASSTGDSNQPQHF

j_gene: TRBJ2-3
v_gene: TRBV9
len: 15
abundance: NA
d_gene: TRBD2
CDR3nt: TGTGCCAGCAGCTTACGATCTAGCGGGGAGGATACGCAGTATTTT
CDR3aa: CASSLRSSGEDTQYF

j_gene: TRBJ1-6
v_gene: TRBV4-2
len: 18
abundance: NA
d_gene: TRBD1
CDR3nt: TGTGCCAGCAGCCAAGATCTGGCGACAGGGGGCAGAAATTCACCCCTCCACTTT
CDR3aa: CASSQDLATGGRNSPLHF

j_gene: TRBJ2-3
v_gene: TRBV6-5
len: 15
abundance: few
d_gene: NA
CDR3nt: TGTGCCAGCAGTTACTCCGGGTTCGGCACAGATACGCAGTATTTT
CDR3aa: CASSYSGFGTDTQYF

j_gene: TRBJ1-5
v_gene: TRBV6-1
len: 16
abundance: NA
d_gene: NA
CDR3nt: TGTGCCAGCAGTGAACCGACAGATTATAGCAATCAGCCCCAGCATTTT
CDR3aa: CASSEPTDYSNQPQHF

j_gene: TRBJ1-5
v_gene: TRBV9
len: 15
abundance: NA
d_gene: NA
CDR3nt: TGTGCCAGCAGCGTAGGTGTAGCTAGCAATCAGCCCCAGCATTTT
CDR3aa: CASSVGVASNQPQHF

j_gene: TRBJ1-2
v_gene: TRBV6-5
len: 13
abundance: NA
d_gene: NA
CDR3nt: TGTGCCAGCAGTTACGGACAGCCCTATGGCTACACCTTC
CDR3aa: CASSYGQPYGYTF

j_gene: TRBJ1-2
v_gene: TRBV19
len: 13
abundance: NA
d_gene: TRBD1
CDR3nt: TGTGCCAGTAGCCAACAGGGGATCTATGGCTACACCTTC
CDR3aa: CASSQQGIYGYTF

j_gene: TRBJ1-2
v_gene: TRBV5-4
len: 13
abundance: NA
d_gene: NA
CDR3nt: TGTGCCAGCAGCTTGCCGGAGGACTATGGCTACACCTTC
CDR3aa: CASSLPEDYGYTF

j_gene: TRBJ1-1
v_gene: TRBV27
len: 16
abundance: NA
d_gene: TRBD1
CDR3nt: TGTGCCAGCATTTCCTGGGACAGCAATTTGGGCACTGAAGCTTTCTTT
CDR3aa: CASISWDSNLGTEAFF

j_gene: TRBJ2-6
v_gene: TRBV18
len: 14
abundance: NA
d_gene: NA
CDR3nt: TGTGCCAGCTCACCCTACAGTGGGGCCAACGTCCTGACTTTC
CDR3aa: CASSPYSGANVLTF